The present TCR beta chain was sequenced within a study of early T cells in non-severe SARS-CoV-2 infection. The overall study: Sequencing of bulk RNA from unsorted whole blood was done, without chain pairing.

Study findings and constraints: Lookups in VDJdb leaned toward anti-spike CD8 responses and missed private and CD4 specificities.

The CDR3 is 13 amino acids. Germline V gene lookup returns CDR1 SGHDN and CDR2 FVKESK. V was shortened by 3 bases and J by 3 bases, with 6 bases between the two germline ends. Individual cDNA molecules received unique molecular identifiers. Each CDR3 protein gets one entry after TCRdb re-called the 5' RACE reads with MiXCR. The table shows around 94,000 distinct CDR3 sequences, with roughly 13% occurring only once. Comment on this clonotype: No antigen is known for it.

This chain joins TRBV14 and TRBJ1-5; D unclear. This TCR was sampled from an adult who was a healthcare worker with PCR-confirmed SARS-CoV-2 infection or an uninfected control (not recorded which). The sequenced sample consisted of whole blood. The CDR3 here is CASSHRTNQPQHF. CDR3 DNA sequence: TGTGCCAGCAGCCACAGGACCAATCAGCCCCAGCATTTT.